These 15 T cell receptor beta chains originate from one sample sequenced in a study of T cells after yellow fever vaccination (dated by TCRdb to about 2019). Interpreted using the paper, the treatment or condition label stands for: live attenuated yellow fever vaccine strain. Library creation used 5' RACE. These reads were obtained on an Illumina NovaSeq 6000. The public reads were reprocessed in TCRdb via fastp at Q25 and MiXCR, keeping in-frame beta chains. Each CDR3 protein gets just one entry, which takes the most common genes and DNA from the rows behind it. The sample table shows approximately 120,000 distinct CDR3 sequences, and approximately 16% are seen once. The ten largest clones represent approximately 43% of the sample. Here the sequenced sample was CD8+ T cells sorted from PBMCs, taken 5 days after the yellow fever booster vaccination. These receptors came from a man aged 18 to 29 who received the YFV17D yellow fever vaccine.

This clonotype was found many times. The V call is TRBV7-8, the J call TRBJ2-1, with 10 bases fitting TRBD2. The germline gives CDR1 SGHVS, CDR2 FQNEAQ. J gave up 0 bases and V 5 bases, and 7 bases lay outside the gene matches. The CDR3 runs 17 residues. This CDR3 is CASSPSGGTTSYNEQFF. CDR3 sequence (DNA): TGTGCCAGCAGCCCTAGCGGGGGCACTACCTCCTACAATGAGCAGTTCTTC.

J is TRBJ2-1 and V is TRBV5-1; the match to TRBD2 covers 14 bases. CDR1 SGHRS and CDR2 YFSETQ come from the germline V gene. CDR3 size: 14 residues. With V trimmed by 4 bases and J by 15 bases, 9 bases remained unmatched. In nucleotides, the CDR3 is TGCGCCAGCAGCAGGACTAGCGGGGGGCGGGAGAGGTTCTTC. It codes for CASSRTSGGRERFF.

The genes are TRBV12-3 or TRBV12-4 and TRBJ1-1; D gene unclear. The CDR3 is 15 residues long. Trimming left V 4 bases short and J 1 base short, with 13 bases between. The DNA for the CDR3 is TGTGCCAGCAGTTATCTTCCGGGGTGGAACACTGAAGCTTTCTTT. Translation gives CASSYLPGWNTEAFF.

The chain uses TRBV7-9 and TRBJ2-5; tentatively, D is TRBD1 (6 bases). Between the trimmed V and J ends, which lost 5 bases and 5 bases, there was a span of 21 bases. Germline V lookup: CDR1 SEHNR, CDR2 FQNEAQ (reference sequence). This CDR3 comprises 16 residues. This CDR3 reads CASSPQIGQPGETQYF. The CDR3 DNA sequence: TGTGCCAGCAGCCCTCAAATCGGACAGCCGGGGGAGACCCAGTACTTC. The variable domain in full, with the rest retrieved from reference TRBV7-9 and TRBJ2-5, is DTGVSQNPRHKITKRGQNVTFRCDPISEHNRLYWYRQTLGQGPEFLTYFQNEAQLEKSRLLSDRFSAERPKGSFSTLEIQRTEQGDSAMYLCASSPQIGQPGETQYFGPGTRLLVL.

The CDR3 region has the DNA TGTGCCACCAGCAGGGACAGGGGAACCTACGAGCAGTACGTC. Protein product: CATSRDRGTYEQYV. The chain uses TRBV15 and TRBJ2-7; TRBD1 aligns across 9 bases. This CDR3 contains 14 residues. Germline CDR1 reads LNHNV; CDR2 reads YYDKDF (reference sequence). The J segment lost 2 bases and the V segment lost 3 bases, leaving 2 bases of the junction unmatched.

The chain recombines TRBV10-2 with TRBJ2-2, with 9 bases fitting TRBD1. Germline CDR1 WSHSY, CDR2 SAAADI. With V trimmed by 5 bases and J by 4 bases, 5 bases remained unmatched. This CDR3 region has 15 residues. CDR3 residues: CASSWTGESTGELFF. The DNA for the CDR3 is TGCGCCAGCAGTTGGACAGGGGAGAGCACCGGGGAGCTGTTTTTT.

A few counts support this clonotype. The chain employs TRBV5-5 and TRBJ2-3; D uncertain. CDR3 length: 13 residues. Germline V lookup: CDR1 SGHKS, CDR2 YYEKEE (reference sequence). Trimming removed 1 base from V and 3 bases from J, with 6 bases in between. CDR3 DNA: TGTGCCAGCAGCTTGATTATGACAGATACGCAGTATTTT. Translation: CASSLIMTDTQYF.

The rearrangement links TRBV29-1 to TRBJ1-1; no reliable D call. V was trimmed by 2 bases and J by 11 bases, leaving 9 bases between them. The CDR3 extends over 10 amino acids. Germline V gene data show CDR1 as SQVTM and CDR2 as ANQGSEA. The CDR3 reads CSVELLEAFF. CDR3 bases: TGCAGCGTTGAATTACTAGAGGCTTTCTTT.

This sequence joins TRBV5-1 and TRBJ1-2, with D possibly TRBD1 on 6 matching bases. Germline lookup yields CDR1 SGHRS and CDR2 YFSETQ. The CDR3 length is 13 residues. Trimming removed 4 bases from V and 7 bases from J, with 14 bases in between. DNA of the CDR3: TGCGCCAGCAGCGGGGGACAAGCACTTGGCTACACCTTC. The encoded protein is CASSGGQALGYTF.

The chain employs TRBV28 and TRBJ2-1; 12 bases agree with TRBD2. After removal of 5 bases from V and 7 bases from J, the junction contained 12 bases not matched to a gene. This CDR3 is 17 amino acids long. Germline CDR1 and CDR2: MDHEN and SYDVKM. CDR3 coding DNA: TGTGCCAGCAGTCCCCCTCCGTGGACTAGCGGGGATAATGAGCAGTTCTTC. The encoded protein is CASSPPPWTSGDNEQFF.

The gene calls are TRBV7-6 and TRBJ2-6; D may be TRBD1 (6 bases). The CDR3 length is 15 residues. The germline V gene encodes CDR1 SGHVS and CDR2 FNYEAQ. Trimming stripped 5 bases from V and 2 bases from J, with 10 bases between. The CDR3 nucleotides read TGTGCCAGCAGCCCTAACAGGGCTGGGGCCAACGTCCTGACTTTC. This sequence encodes CASSPNRAGANVLTF.

The chain links TRBV6-4 to TRBJ2-3; a possible D gene is TRBD2 (7 bases). CDR3 length equals 16 residues. Trimming took 0 bases from V and 2 from J, leaving 12 bases between them. Per germline, CDR1 MRHNA and CDR2 SNTAGT. CDR3 DNA: TGTGCCAGCAGTGACTCCGCGGGGGCCCCCACAGATACGCAGTATTTT. It encodes CASSDSAGAPTDTQYF.

The V gene is TRBV6-6, the J gene TRBJ2-2; TRBD1 matches at 7 bases. This CDR3 region has 16 residues. Germline V gene sequence: CDR1 MNHNY, CDR2 SVGAGI (reference sequence). The junction had 13 bases not matched to a gene; V was cut back by 5 bases and J by 7 bases. The CDR3 sequence is CASSDLRTGSIGELFF. The CDR3 DNA reads as TGTGCCAGCAGTGATCTGAGGACAGGATCTATCGGGGAGCTGTTTTTT.

The rearrangement uses TRBV7-9 and TRBJ1-3; TRBD1 matches 10 bases. CDR3 size: 18 residues. Losses at the gene ends were 1 base for V and 4 bases for J; bases not matched to a gene: 10. Looked up from germline, CDR1 is SEHNR and CDR2 is FQNEAQ (reference sequence). The CDR3: CASSLGTGGSSSGNTIYF. DNA for the CDR3: TGTGCCAGCAGCTTAGGGACAGGGGGGAGTAGTTCGGGAAACACCATATATTTT.

Many counts were recorded for this clonotype. The chain recombines TRBV4-3 with TRBJ2-7; the D gene is possibly TRBD2 (6 bases). The CDR3 contains 15 residues. The V end lost 4 bases, the J end lost 2 bases, and 15 bases lay between the germline ends. CDR1 and CDR2 from the germline V gene are LGHNA and YSLEER. CDR3 bases: TGCGCCAGCAGCCCCTCCCGAACGGGGGCCTACGAGCAGTACTTC. Translation: CASSPSRTGAYEQYF.